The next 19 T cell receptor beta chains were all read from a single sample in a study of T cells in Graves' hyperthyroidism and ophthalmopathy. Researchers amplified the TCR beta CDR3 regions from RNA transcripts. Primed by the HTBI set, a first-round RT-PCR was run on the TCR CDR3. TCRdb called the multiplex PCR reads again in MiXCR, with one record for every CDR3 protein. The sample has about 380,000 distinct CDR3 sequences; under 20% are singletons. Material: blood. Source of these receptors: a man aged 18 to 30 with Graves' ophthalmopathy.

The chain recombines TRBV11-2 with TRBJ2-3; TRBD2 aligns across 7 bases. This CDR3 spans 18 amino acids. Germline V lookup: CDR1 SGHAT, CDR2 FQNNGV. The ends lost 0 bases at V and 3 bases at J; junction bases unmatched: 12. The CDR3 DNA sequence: TGTGCCAGCAGCTTAGATCTGGTCACCCGGGGGGAAACAGATACGCAGTATTTT. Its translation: CASSLDLVTRGETDTQYF.

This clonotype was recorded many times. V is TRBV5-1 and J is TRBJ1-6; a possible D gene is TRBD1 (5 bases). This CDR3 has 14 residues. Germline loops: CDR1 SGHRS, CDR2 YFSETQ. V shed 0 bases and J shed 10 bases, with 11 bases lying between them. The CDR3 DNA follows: TGCGCCAGCAGCTTGGGGGAGGGGTGGTCACCCCTCCACTTT. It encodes CASSLGEGWSPLHF.

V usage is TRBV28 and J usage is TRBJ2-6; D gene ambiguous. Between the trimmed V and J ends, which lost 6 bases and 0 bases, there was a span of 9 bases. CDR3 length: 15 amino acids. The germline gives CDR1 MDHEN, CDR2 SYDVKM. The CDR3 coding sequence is TGTGCCAGCAGCCCCGCCCCCTCTGGGGCCAACGTCCTGACTTTC. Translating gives CASSPAPSGANVLTF.

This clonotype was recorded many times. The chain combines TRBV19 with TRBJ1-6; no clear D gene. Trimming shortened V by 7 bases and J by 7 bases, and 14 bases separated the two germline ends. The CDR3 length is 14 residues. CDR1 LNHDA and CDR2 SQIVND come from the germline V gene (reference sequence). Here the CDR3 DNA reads TGTGCCAGTACGGCAGCCCCCATGAATTCACCCCTCCACTTT. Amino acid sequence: CASTAAPMNSPLHF.

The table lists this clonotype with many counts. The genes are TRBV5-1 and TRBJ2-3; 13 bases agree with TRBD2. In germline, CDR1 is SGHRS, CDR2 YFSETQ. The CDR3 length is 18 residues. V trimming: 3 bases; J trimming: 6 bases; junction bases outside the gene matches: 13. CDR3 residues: CASSSGLAGARATDTQYF. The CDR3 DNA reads TGCGCCAGCAGCTCAGGACTAGCGGGGGCTCGGGCCACGGATACGCAGTATTTT.

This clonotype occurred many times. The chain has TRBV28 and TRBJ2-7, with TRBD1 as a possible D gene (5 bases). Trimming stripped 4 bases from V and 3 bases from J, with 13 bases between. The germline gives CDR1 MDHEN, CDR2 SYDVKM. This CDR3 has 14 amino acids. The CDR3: CASSSAGYVYEQYF. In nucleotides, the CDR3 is TGTGCCAGCAGTTCCGCAGGGTATGTCTACGAGCAGTACTTC.

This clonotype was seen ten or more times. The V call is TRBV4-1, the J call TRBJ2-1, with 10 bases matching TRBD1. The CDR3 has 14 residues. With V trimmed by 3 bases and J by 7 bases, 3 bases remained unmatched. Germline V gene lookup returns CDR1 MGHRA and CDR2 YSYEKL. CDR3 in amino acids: CASSHMDRGNEQFF. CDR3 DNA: TGCGCCAGCAGCCACATGGACAGGGGGAATGAGCAGTTCTTC.

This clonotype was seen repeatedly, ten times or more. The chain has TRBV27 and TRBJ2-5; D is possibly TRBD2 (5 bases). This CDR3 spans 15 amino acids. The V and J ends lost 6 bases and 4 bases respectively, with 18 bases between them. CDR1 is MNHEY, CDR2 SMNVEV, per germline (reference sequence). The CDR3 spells CASSHPSGEGETQYF. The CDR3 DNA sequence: TGTGCCAGCAGCCACCCAAGCGGTGAGGGAGAGACCCAGTACTTC.

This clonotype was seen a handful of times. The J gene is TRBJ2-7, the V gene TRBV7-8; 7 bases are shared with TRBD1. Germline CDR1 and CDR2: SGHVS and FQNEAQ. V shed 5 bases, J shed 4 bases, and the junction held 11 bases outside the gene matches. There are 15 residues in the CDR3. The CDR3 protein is CASSPLTGPGYEQYF. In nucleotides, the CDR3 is TGTGCCAGCAGCCCATTGACAGGGCCGGGGTACGAGCAGTACTTC. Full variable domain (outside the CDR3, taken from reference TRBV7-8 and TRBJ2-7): GAGVSQSPRYKVAKRGQDVALRCDPISGHVSLFWYQQALGQGPEFLTYFQNEAQLDKSGLPSDRFFAERPEGSVSTLKIQRTQQEDSAVYLCASSPLTGPGYEQYFGPGTRLTVT.

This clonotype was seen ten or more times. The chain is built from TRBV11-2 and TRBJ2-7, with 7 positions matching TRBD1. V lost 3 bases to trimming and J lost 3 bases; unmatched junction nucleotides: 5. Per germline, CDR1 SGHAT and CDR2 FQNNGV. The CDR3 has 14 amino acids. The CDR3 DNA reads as TGTGCCAGCAGCTTGAACCGGGACAGCTACGAGCAGTACTTC. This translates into CASSLNRDSYEQYF. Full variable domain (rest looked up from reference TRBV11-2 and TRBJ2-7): EAGVAQSPRYKIIEKRQSVAFWCNPISGHATLYWYQQILGQGPKLLIQFQNNGVVDDSQLPKDRFSAERLKGVDSTLKIQPAKLEDSAVYLCASSLNRDSYEQYFGPGTRLTVT.

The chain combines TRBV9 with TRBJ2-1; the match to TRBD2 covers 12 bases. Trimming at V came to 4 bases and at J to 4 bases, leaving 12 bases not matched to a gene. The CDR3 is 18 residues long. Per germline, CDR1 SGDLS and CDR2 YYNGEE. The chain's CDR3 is CASSHRGLAGSNYNEQFF. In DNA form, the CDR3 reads TGTGCCAGCAGCCACCGAGGACTAGCGGGGTCTAATTACAATGAGCAGTTCTTC.

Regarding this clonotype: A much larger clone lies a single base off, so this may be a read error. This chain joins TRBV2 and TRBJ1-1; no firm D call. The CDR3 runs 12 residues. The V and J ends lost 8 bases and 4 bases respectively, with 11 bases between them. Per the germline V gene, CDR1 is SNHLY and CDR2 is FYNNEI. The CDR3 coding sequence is TGTGCCAGCTTGGACTCGAGCACTGAAGCTTTCTTT. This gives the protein CASLDSSTEAFF.

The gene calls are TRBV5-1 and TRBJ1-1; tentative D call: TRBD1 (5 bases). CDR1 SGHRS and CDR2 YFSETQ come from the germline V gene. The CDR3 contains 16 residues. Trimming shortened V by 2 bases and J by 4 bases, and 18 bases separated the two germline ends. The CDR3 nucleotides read TGCGCCAGCAGCTTTCGGCTTGGCAGGGCTTCCACTGAAGCTTTCTTT. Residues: CASSFRLGRASTEAFF.

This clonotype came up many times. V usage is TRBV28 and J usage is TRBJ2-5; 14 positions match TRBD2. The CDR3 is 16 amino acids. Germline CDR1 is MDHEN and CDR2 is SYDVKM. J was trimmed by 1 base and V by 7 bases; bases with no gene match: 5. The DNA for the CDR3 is TGTGCCAGCACCCTAGGGACTAGCGGGGGCCAAGAGACCCAGTACTTC. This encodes CASTLGTSGGQETQYF.

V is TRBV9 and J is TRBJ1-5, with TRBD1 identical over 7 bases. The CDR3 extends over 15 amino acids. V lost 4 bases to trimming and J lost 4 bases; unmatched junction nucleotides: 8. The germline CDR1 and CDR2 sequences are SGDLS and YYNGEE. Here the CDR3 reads CASSTGQENNQPQHF. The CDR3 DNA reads TGTGCCAGCAGCACCGGACAGGAAAATAATCAGCCCCAGCATTTT.

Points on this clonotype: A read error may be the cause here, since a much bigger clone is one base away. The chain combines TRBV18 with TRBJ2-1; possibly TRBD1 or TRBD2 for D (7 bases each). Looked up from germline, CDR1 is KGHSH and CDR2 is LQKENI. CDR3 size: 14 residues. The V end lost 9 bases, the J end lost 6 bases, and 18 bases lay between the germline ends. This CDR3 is CARSGGTASNEQFF. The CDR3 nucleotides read TGTGCCAGGTCCGGGGGGACAGCTAGCAATGAGCAGTTCTTC.

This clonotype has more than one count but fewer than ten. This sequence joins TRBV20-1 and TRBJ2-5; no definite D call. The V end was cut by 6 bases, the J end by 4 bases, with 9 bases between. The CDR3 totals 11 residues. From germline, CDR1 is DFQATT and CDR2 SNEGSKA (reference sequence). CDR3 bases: TGCAGTGCCGCCCGAGGAGAGACCCAGTACTTC. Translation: CSAARGETQYF.

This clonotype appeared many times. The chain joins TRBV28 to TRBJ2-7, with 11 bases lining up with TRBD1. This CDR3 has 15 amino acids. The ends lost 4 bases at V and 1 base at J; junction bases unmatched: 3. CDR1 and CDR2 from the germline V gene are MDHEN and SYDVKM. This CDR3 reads CASSWDRGLSYEQYF. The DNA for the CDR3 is TGTGCCAGCAGTTGGGACAGGGGGTTATCCTACGAGCAGTACTTC.

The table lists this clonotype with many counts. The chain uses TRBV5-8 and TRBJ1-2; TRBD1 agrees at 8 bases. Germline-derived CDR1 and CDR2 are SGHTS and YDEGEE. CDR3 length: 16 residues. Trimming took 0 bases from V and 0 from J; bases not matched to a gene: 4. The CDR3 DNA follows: TGTGCCAGCAGCTTGGTCCGGACAGGGCCTAACTATGGCTACACCTTC. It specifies CASSLVRTGPNYGYTF.